This T cell receptor (beta chain) was found in a study of cytomegalovirus exposure and HLA in healthy donors. Vbeta (60) and Jbeta (13) primers were used in the PCR. The assay was immunoSEQ multiplex PCR, and TCRdb's table has in-frame clones only and misses some. Of about 81,000 clones in the sample, over 70% were seen once. Study outcomes and limitations: The authors later linked a missense DCLRE1C variant to TCR beta V- and J-gene trimming.

This clone appeared a single time. Antigen: not known. Each donor's status was that of a healthy bone marrow donor. CDR1 KGHSH and CDR2 LQKENI come from the germline V gene. This CDR3 has 16 residues. The V gene end was trimmed by 1 base and the J gene end by 1 base; junction bases not matched to a gene: 2. This TCR came from a man aged 50-59 years in good health and CMV-seropositive. The specimen sequenced was PBMCs. The chain is built from TRBV18 and TRBJ2-2; 8 bases align to TRBD2. The CDR3 spells CASSPLLAGNTGELFF. The CDR3 DNA sequence: TGTGCCAGCTCACCACTCCTAGCGGGGAACACCGGGGAGCTGTTTTTT.